These 27 T cell receptor beta chains originate from one sample sequenced in a study of shared clonotypes between healthy human individuals. Repertoires were generated with immunoSEQ multiplex PCR, while TCRdb's copy carries only in-frame clones and drops some. The data contain 1 million to 1.2 million clones, approximately 75% of them singletons. Sequencing was done on a sample of memory CD4+ T cells from PBMCs. Subset reported: CD45RA-negative fraction. These receptors all stem from a man between 18 and 35 years old in good health. Some clones in this sample may be carry-over from other donors' samples.

This rearrangement joins TRBV5-4 to TRBJ2-1; 7 bases are shared with TRBD2. Germline CDR1 reads SGHNT; CDR2 reads YYREEE (reference sequence). Trimming at V came to 5 bases and at J to 2 bases, leaving 7 bases not matched to a gene. The length of the CDR3 is 15 residues. The CDR3 nucleotides are TGTGCCAGCAGTAAACCTAGCGGAGCCTACAATGAGCAGTTCTTC. Translating gives CASSKPSGAYNEQFF. Combining the CDR3 with reference TRBV5-4 and TRBJ2-1 gives the whole variable domain ETGVTQSPTHLIKTRGQQVTLRCSSQSGHNTVSWYQQALGQGPQFIFQYYREEENGRGNFPPRFSGLQFPNYSSELNVNALELDDSALYLCASSKPSGAYNEQFFGPGTRLTVL.

This clone showed up many times. At one boundary the junction diverges from the germline segment, which might be a read error. This chain links TRBV7-2 with TRBJ1-1; 7 nucleotides align to TRBD1. The CDR3 extends over 13 amino acids. Germline V lookup: CDR1 SGHTA, CDR2 FQGNSA. CDR3 in DNA: TGTGCCTGCAGGAGGGGGCTGAACACTGAAGCTTTCTTT. The encoded protein is CACRRGLNTEAFF. Full variable domain (remainder filled in from reference TRBV7-2 and TRBJ1-1): GAGVSQSPSNKVTEKGKDVELRCDPISGHTALYWYRQSLGQGLEFLIYFQGNSAPDKSGLPSDRFSAERTGGSVSTLTIQRTQQEDSAVYLCACRRGLNTEAFFGQGTRLTVV.

This chain joins TRBV4-2 and TRBJ1-3; TRBD1 is a possible D gene (5 bases). The germline CDR1 and CDR2 sequences are LGHNA and YNFKEQ. The CDR3 length is 16 residues. The V end lost 0 bases, the J end lost 3 bases, and 12 bases lay between the germline ends. The CDR3 loop reads CASSQEPGSFGNTIYF. The CDR3, as DNA: TGTGCCAGCAGCCAAGAACCAGGGAGCTTTGGAAACACCATATATTTT.

The CDR3 sequence is CASSGSGRAWETQYF. The CDR3 DNA sequence: TGTGCCAGCAGTGGGAGCGGGAGGGCCTGGGAGACCCAGTACTTC. This chain links TRBV25-1 with TRBJ2-5, with 10 bases lining up with TRBD2. Trimming cost V 4 bases and J 5 bases; bases outside gene matches: 7. Germline lookup yields CDR1 MGHDK and CDR2 SYGVNS. The CDR3 has 15 residues.

This clone was counted ten times or more. This chain connects TRBV27 to TRBJ2-5, with a tentative D call TRBD2 (6 bases). The CDR3 is 14 amino acids. Trimming left V 4 bases short and J 5 bases short, with 14 bases between. Looked up from germline, CDR1 is MNHEY and CDR2 is SMNVEV (reference sequence). This chain's CDR3 is CASSSGGWGETQYF. In nucleotides, the CDR3 is TGTGCCAGCAGTTCTGGGGGGTGGGGGGAGACCCAGTACTTC.

This clone showed up just once. The CDR3 region has the DNA TGTGCCAGTAGGAGGACTAGCGGAAGCATCTACGAGCAGTACTTC. It codes for CASRRTSGSIYEQYF. The chain joins TRBV19 to TRBJ2-7; 10 nucleotides agree with TRBD2. The CDR3 length is 15 residues. Germline V gene data show CDR1 as LNHDA and CDR2 as SQIVND (reference sequence). V trimming: 6 bases; J trimming: 3 bases; junction bases outside the gene matches: 8.

The sample holds one count of this clone. Within the sample, other DNA sequences also encode this same CDR3. The gene calls are TRBV6-4 and TRBJ2-2, with D unclear. Between the trimmed V and J ends, which lost 6 bases and 1 base, there was a span of 9 bases. Germline CDR1 and CDR2: MRHNA and SNTAGT. The CDR3 is made up of 14 amino acids. Here the CDR3 DNA reads TGTGCCAGCAGCCGCGAACAGAACACCGGGGAGCTGTTTTTT. Amino acid sequence: CASSREQNTGELFF.

In its sample, this clone ranks as medium-sized. Other DNA sequences of this sample code for an identical CDR3. CDR3 residues: CASRSPSYEQYF. As DNA, the CDR3 is TGTGCCAGCAGGTCCCCCTCGTACGAGCAGTACTTC. This chain connects TRBV27 to TRBJ2-7; D gene uncertain. Trimming removed 6 bases from V and 4 bases from J, with 10 bases in between. The CDR3 sequence is 12 residues long. The germline V gene encodes CDR1 MNHEY and CDR2 SMNVEV (reference sequence).

The gene calls are TRBV4-1 and TRBJ2-3; D is undetermined. The CDR3 totals 15 residues. The V gene lost 6 bases and the J gene lost 6 bases, with 19 bases spanning the gap. CDR1 and CDR2 (germline): MGHRA, YSYEKL. The CDR3: CASRAVNSMWDTQYF. The DNA of the CDR3 is TGCGCCAGCAGGGCGGTGAACTCGATGTGGGATACGCAGTATTTT.

V and J are TRBV9 and TRBJ1-2; TRBD1 agrees at 10 bases. The CDR3 covers 14 residues. In germline, CDR1 is SGDLS, CDR2 YYNGEE. The V segment lost 4 bases and the J segment 8 bases; nucleotides outside the gene matches: 8. CDR3 bases: TGTGCCAGCAGCATCCGGGACAGGGGCAGCGGCTACACCTTC. Amino acids: CASSIRDRGSGYTF.

In its sample, this clone was seen many times. The chain carries TRBV20-1 and TRBJ2-1; perhaps TRBD1 as D (7 bases). This CDR3 is built from 11 residues. V was pared by 6 bases and J by 10 bases, with 13 bases between. Germline CDR1 DFQATT, CDR2 SNEGSKA (reference sequence). CDR3 amino acids: CSAQGGGEQFF. The CDR3 region has the DNA TGCAGTGCCCAGGGGGGCGGAGAGCAGTTCTTC.

V and J are TRBV28 and TRBJ2-7; perhaps D is TRBD1 or TRBD2 (7 bases each). Germline V gene sequence: CDR1 MDHEN, CDR2 SYDVKM. With 7 bases removed from V and 2 bases from J, the gap between germline ends came to 15 bases. The CDR3 has 14 amino acids. The CDR3 region has the DNA TGTGCCAGCATTCCCCAGGGGGGGGCCTACGAGCAGTACTTC. The encoded protein is CASIPQGGAYEQYF. Full variable domain (outside the CDR3, taken from reference TRBV28 and TRBJ2-7): DVKVTQSSRYLVKRTGEKVFLECVQDMDHENMFWYRQDPGLGLRLIYFSYDVKMKEKGDIPEGYSVSREKKERFSLILESASTNQTSMYLCASIPQGGAYEQYFGPGTRLTVT.

This sequence joins TRBV2 and TRBJ1-2, with D unresolved. The CDR3 has 11 residues. CDR1 is SNHLY and CDR2 is FYNNEI in the germline V gene. V lost 7 bases and J lost 4, with 7 bases in between. CDR3 coding DNA: TGTGCCAGCAAAAGGGTCTATGGCTACACCTTC. Its translation: CASKRVYGYTF.

In its sample, this clone was seen a few times. This chain links TRBV11-3 with TRBJ2-2; D is undetermined. V lost 3 bases to trimming and J lost 5 bases, with 13 bases between them. Germline CDR1 is SGHNT and CDR2 is YENEEA. This CDR3 has 15 amino acids. DNA for the CDR3: TGTGCCAGCAGCTTCTCATCCAGCGTAACCGGGGAGCTGTTTTTT. Its protein is CASSFSSSVTGELFF.

V usage is TRBV18 and J usage is TRBJ2-1; D is uncertain. The CDR3 is 15 amino acids. V dropped 3 bases and J dropped 0 bases, with 9 bases sitting between them. The germline CDR1 and CDR2 sequences are KGHSH and LQKENI. CDR3: CASSPDISSYNEQFF. CDR3 bases: TGTGCCAGCTCACCTGACATATCCTCCTACAATGAGCAGTTCTTC.

Concerning this clone: The sample holds other DNA sequences that translate to the same CDR3. The chain joins TRBV7-9 to TRBJ2-1, with a possible D match to TRBD1 (5 bases). Trimming pared 4 bases from V and 7 bases from J, leaving 8 bases between. The germline V gene encodes CDR1 SEHNR and CDR2 FQNEAQ (reference sequence). CDR3 length equals 12 residues. CDR3 in amino acids: CASSSQGNEQFF. CDR3 nucleotides: TGTGCCAGCAGCTCTCAGGGTAATGAGCAGTTCTTC.

The chain recombines TRBV9 with TRBJ2-7, with 10 bases that match TRBD2. This CDR3 spans 15 amino acids. Germline trimming cut 4 bases from V and 2 bases from J; bases unmatched to any gene: 6. Germline V gene data show CDR1 as SGDLS and CDR2 as YYNGEE. This chain's CDR3 is CASSPDGLAAYEQYF. CDR3 nucleotide sequence: TGTGCCAGCAGCCCCGACGGACTAGCGGCCTACGAGCAGTACTTC.

The count of this clone is one. The J gene is TRBJ2-5, the V gene TRBV11-1; 9 nucleotides match TRBD1. The germline V gene has CDR1 SGHAT and CDR2 FQDESV (reference sequence). The V gene end was trimmed by 5 bases and the J gene end by 4 bases; junction bases not matched to a gene: 5. This CDR3 is built from 14 residues. The CDR3 spells CASSLDRGSETQYF. The CDR3 region has the DNA TGTGCCAGCAGCCTGGACAGGGGATCAGAGACCCAGTACTTC. The whole variable domain, remainder taken from reference TRBV11-1 and TRBJ2-5, is EAEVAQSPRYKITEKSQAVAFWCDPISGHATLYWYRQILGQGPELLVQFQDESVVDDSQLPKDRFSAERLKGVDSTLKIQPAELGDSAMYLCASSLDRGSETQYFGPGTRLLVL.

The chain employs TRBV5-1 and TRBJ1-1; perhaps TRBD1 as D (5 bases). Germline V gene lookup returns CDR1 SGHRS and CDR2 YFSETQ. The length of the CDR3 is 15 residues. Trimming shortened V by 1 base and J by 4 bases, and 14 bases separated the two germline ends. CDR3: CASSLSGERGTEAFF. The CDR3 DNA follows: TGCGCCAGCAGCTTGTCCGGGGAAAGGGGCACTGAAGCTTTCTTT.

The rearrangement links TRBV5-1 to TRBJ1-1; D remains unclear. Germline CDR1 is SGHRS and CDR2 is YFSETQ. The CDR3 is 15 residues long. V lost 3 bases and J lost 2, with 14 bases in between. The CDR3 spells CASSWTAGSNTEAFF. The CDR3, as DNA: TGCGCCAGCAGCTGGACGGCGGGGTCTAACACTGAAGCTTTCTTT. The whole variable domain, remainder taken from reference TRBV5-1 and TRBJ1-1, is KAGVTQTPRYLIKTRGQQVTLSCSPISGHRSVSWYQQTPGQGLQFLFEYFSETQRNKGNFPGRFSGRQFSNSRSEMNVSTLELGDSALYLCASSWTAGSNTEAFFGQGTRLTVV.

There are a few counts of this clone. CDR3 sequence: CASGGGRAPGANVLTF. DNA for the CDR3: TGTGCCAGCGGGGGCGGGAGGGCCCCTGGGGCCAACGTCCTGACTTTC. The chain carries TRBV27 and TRBJ2-6, with 9 bases fitting TRBD2. The germline CDR1 and CDR2 sequences are MNHEY and SMNVEV (reference sequence). The CDR3 sequence is 16 residues long. Trimming took 8 bases from V and 2 from J; bases not matched to a gene: 7.

The rearrangement uses TRBV13 and TRBJ2-3, with D possibly matching TRBD2 (5 bases). The germline V gene encodes CDR1 PRHDT and CDR2 FYEKMQ (reference sequence). V lost 3 bases and J 4 bases, leaving 14 bases between the germline ends. CDR3 size: 15 residues. Here the CDR3 reads CASSFNGERADTQYF. In DNA, the CDR3 is TGTGCCAGCAGCTTTAACGGGGAGAGGGCAGATACGCAGTATTTT.

CDR3 nucleotides: TGTGCCAGCAGCGCGACACCGGGACAGCAAGAGACCCAGTACTTC. Translated: CASSATPGQQETQYF. The chain is built from TRBV7-3 and TRBJ2-5, with 7 positions matching TRBD1. The V gene's germline CDR1 is SGHTA and CDR2 FQGTGA. This CDR3 has 15 amino acids. V lost 5 bases to trimming and J lost 2 bases; unmatched junction nucleotides: 8.

The CDR3 bases are TGTGCCAGTAGGAGCGGGGACAGGGCGCAAGCAACTAATGAAAAACTGTTTTTT. Its translation: CASRSGDRAQATNEKLFF. The chain combines TRBV19 with TRBJ1-4; 9 bases fit TRBD1. Germline assignment: CDR1 LNHDA and CDR2 SQIVND (reference sequence). The trim removed 6 bases at V and 0 bases at J, leaving 11 bases unmatched. The CDR3 totals 18 residues.

The J gene is TRBJ2-6, the V gene TRBV2, with D possibly called TRBD1 or TRBD2 (7 bases each). V lost 9 bases, J lost 12 bases, and 21 bases lay in between. CDR3 length: 14 amino acids. Germline CDR1 and CDR2: SNHLY and FYNNEI. The CDR3 DNA sequence: TGTGCCAGAGGGAGGGACAGCCTTAACGTCGTCCTGACTTTC. It translates to CARGRDSLNVVLTF.

The chain couples TRBV29-1 to TRBJ2-7; TRBD2 aligns across 11 bases. The CDR3 contains 18 residues. Losses at the gene ends were 4 bases for V and 0 bases for J; bases not matched to a gene: 14. CDR1 and CDR2 (germline): SQVTM, ANQGSEA. DNA for the CDR3: TGCAGCGTTGGGATTTCGGTCTGGACTAGCGGGCGCTCCTACGAGCAGTACTTC. Protein product: CSVGISVWTSGRSYEQYF.

The CDR3 here is CASSQDLGAEAFF. For the CDR3, the DNA is TGCGCCAGCAGCCAAGATTTGGGGGCTGAAGCTTTCTTT. The rearrangement links TRBV4-3 to TRBJ1-1, with D possibly matching TRBD1 (5 bases). The germline V and J ends were trimmed by 0 bases and 6 bases, with 8 bases remaining between them. This CDR3 is built from 13 residues. The germline CDR1 and CDR2 sequences are LGHNA and YSLEER.